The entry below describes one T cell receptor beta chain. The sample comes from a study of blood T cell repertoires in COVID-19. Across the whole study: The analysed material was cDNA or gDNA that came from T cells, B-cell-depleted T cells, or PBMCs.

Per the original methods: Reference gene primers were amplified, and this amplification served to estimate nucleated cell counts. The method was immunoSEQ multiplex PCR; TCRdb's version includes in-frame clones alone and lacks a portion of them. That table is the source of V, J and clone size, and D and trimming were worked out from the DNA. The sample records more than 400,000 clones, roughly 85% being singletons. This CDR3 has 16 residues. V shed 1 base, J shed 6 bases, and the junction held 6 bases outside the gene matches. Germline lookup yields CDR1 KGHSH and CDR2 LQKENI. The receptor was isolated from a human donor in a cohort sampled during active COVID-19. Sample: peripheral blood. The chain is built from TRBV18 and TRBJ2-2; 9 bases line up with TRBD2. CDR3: CASSPLVAGEAGELFF. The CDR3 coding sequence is TGTGCCAGCTCACCACTCGTAGCGGGAGAGGCCGGGGAGCTGTTTTTT. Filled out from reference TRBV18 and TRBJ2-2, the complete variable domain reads NAGVMQNPRHLVRRRGQEARLRCSPMKGHSHVYWYRQLPEEGLKFMVYLQKENIIDESGMPKERFSAEFPKEGPSILRIQQVVRGDSAAYFCASSPLVAGEAGELFFGEGSRLTVL.